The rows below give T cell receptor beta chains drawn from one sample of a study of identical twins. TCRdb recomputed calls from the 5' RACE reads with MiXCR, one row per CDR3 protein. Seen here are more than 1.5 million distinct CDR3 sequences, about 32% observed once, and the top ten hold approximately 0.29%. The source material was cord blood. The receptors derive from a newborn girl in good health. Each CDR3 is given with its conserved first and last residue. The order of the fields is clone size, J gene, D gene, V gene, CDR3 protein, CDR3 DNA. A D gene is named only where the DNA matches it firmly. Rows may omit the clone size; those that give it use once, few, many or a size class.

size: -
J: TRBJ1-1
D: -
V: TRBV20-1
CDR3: CSAFRDMNTEASF
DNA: TGCAGTGCTTTCAGGGATATGAACACTGAAGCTTCCTTT

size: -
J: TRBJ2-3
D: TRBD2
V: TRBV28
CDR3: CASSLMAGTTGSQYF
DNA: TGTGCCAGCAGTTTAATGGCGGGGACTACGGGATCGCAGTATTTT

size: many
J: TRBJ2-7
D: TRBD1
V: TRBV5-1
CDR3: CASSWDSSYEQYF
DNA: TGTGCCAGCAGTTGGGACAGCTCCTACGAGCAGTACTTC

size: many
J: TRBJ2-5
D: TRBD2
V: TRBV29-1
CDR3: CSVAGTSALGTQYF
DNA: TGCAGCGTTGCAGGGACTAGCGCCCTCGGGACCCAGTACTTC

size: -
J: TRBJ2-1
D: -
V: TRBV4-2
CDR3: CASSQVWPFSYNEQFF
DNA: TGTGCCAGCAGCCAAGTGTGGCCCTTCTCCTACAATGAGCAGTTCTTC

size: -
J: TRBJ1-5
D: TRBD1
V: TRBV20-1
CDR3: CSARLGTGRQPQHF
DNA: TGCAGTGCTAGATTAGGGACAGGGCGCCAGCCCCAGCATTTT

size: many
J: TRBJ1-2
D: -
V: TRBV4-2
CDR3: CASSQEILQNYGYTF
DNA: TGTGCCAGCAGCCAAGAAATATTACAGAACTATGGCTACACCTTC

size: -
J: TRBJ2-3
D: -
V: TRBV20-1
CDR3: CSAPKDTITDTQYF
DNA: TGCAGTGCTCCGAAGGATACGATCACAGATACGCAGTATTTT

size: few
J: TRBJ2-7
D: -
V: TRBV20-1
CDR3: CSARDRSPSSYEQYF
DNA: TGCAGTGCTAGAGATCGGAGTCCGAGCTCCTACGAGCAGTACTTC

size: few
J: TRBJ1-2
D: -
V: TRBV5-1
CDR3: CASRRDTSNYGYTF
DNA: TGCGCCAGCAGGAGGGACACTTCTAACTATGGCTACACCTTC

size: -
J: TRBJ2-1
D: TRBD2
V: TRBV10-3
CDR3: CAIEAGGPSNEQFF
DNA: TGTGCCATCGAAGCGGGAGGGCCCAGCAATGAGCAGTTCTTC

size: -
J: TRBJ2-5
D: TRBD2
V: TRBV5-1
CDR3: CASNFGLADYNEQYF
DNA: TGCGCCAGCAACTTCGGACTAGCGGATTACAATGAGCAGTACTTC

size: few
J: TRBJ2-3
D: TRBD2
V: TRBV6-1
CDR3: CASSATRLAGGPDTQYF
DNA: TGTGCCAGCAGTGCAACCCGACTAGCGGGAGGGCCAGATACGCAGTATTTT

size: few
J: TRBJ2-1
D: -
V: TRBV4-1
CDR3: CASSLLRLPNNEQFF
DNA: TGCGCCAGCAGCCTCTTGCGACTACCAAACAATGAGCAGTTCTTC

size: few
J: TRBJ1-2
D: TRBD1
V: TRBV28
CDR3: CASSPLPGGYRYTF
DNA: TGTGCCAGCAGTCCACTACCAGGGGGATATCGCTACACCTTC

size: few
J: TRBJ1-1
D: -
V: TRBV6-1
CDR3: CASSPNGLNTEAFF
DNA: TGTGCCAGCAGTCCCAACGGGTTGAACACTGAAGCTTTCTTT

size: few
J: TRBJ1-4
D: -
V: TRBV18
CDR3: CASSVAGLGNEKLFF
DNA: TGTGCCAGCTCAGTAGCGGGACTTGGTAATGAAAAACTGTTTTTT

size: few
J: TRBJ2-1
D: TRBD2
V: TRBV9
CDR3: CASSETGTSPNEQFF
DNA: TGTGCCAGCAGCGAAACCGGGACTAGTCCGAATGAGCAGTTCTTC

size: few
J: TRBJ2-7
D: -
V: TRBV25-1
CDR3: CASSEWDSTFYEQYF
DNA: TGTGCCAGCAGTGAATGGGACTCAACTTTCTACGAGCAGTACTTC

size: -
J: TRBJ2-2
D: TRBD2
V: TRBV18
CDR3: CASSRTSGEAGELFF
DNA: TGTGCCAGCTCACGTACTAGCGGAGAAGCCGGGGAGCTGTTTTTT

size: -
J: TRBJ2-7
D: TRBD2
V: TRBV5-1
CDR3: CASSQRTSGTYEQYF
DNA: TGCGCCAGCAGCCAGAGGACTAGCGGGACCTACGAGCAGTACTTC

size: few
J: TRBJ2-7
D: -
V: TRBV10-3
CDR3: CAISEYGGYEQYF
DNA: TGTGCCATCAGTGAGTATGGGGGCTACGAGCAGTACTTC

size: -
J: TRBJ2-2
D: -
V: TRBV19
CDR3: CASSAGLTGELFF
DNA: TGTGCCAGTAGTGCCGGACTGACCGGGGAGCTGTTTTTT

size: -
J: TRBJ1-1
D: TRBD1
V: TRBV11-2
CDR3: CASSPLRQGPEAFF
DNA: TGTGCCAGCAGCCCCCTACGACAGGGTCCCGAAGCTTTCTTT

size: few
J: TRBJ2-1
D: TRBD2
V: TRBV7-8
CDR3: CASSLVSVAGFTYNEQFF
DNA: TGTGCCAGCAGCTTGGTATCGGTAGCGGGATTTACCTACAATGAGCAGTTCTTC

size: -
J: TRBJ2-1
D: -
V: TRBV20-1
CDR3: CSATSLASSYSEQFF
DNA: TGCAGTGCTACCTCCTTAGCGAGCTCCTACAGTGAGCAGTTCTTC

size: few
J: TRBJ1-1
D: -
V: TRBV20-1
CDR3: CSAKTANTEAFF
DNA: TGCAGTGCTAAAACAGCGAACACTGAAGCTTTCTTT

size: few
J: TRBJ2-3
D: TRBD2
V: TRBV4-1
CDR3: CASSQEKLRGTTSTDTQYF
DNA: TGCGCCAGCAGCCAAGAAAAACTCAGAGGGACTACAAGCACAGATACGCAGTATTTT

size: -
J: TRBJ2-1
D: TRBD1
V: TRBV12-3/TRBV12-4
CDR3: CASKTGTETQFF
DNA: TGTGCCAGCAAAACAGGGACAGAGACCCAGTTCTTC

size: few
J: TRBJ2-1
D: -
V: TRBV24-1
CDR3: CATRRDRDNEQFF
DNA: TGTGCCACCAGGCGGGACAGAGACAATGAGCAGTTCTTC

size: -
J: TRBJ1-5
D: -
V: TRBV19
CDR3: CASNNGGQPQHF
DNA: TGTGCCAGTAACAATGGGGGGCAGCCCCAGCATTTT

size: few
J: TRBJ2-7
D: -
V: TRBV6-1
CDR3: CAHRGDSRYEQYF
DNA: TGTGCCCACAGAGGGGACTCGCGTTACGAGCAGTACTTC

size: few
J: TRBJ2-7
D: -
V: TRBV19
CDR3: CARRNYEQYF
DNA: TGTGCCAGAAGAAACTACGAGCAGTACTTC

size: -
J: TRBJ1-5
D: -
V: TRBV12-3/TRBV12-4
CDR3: CASSLDRGISNQPQHF
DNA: TGTGCCAGCAGTTTAGATCGGGGCATTAGCAATCAGCCCCAGCATTTT

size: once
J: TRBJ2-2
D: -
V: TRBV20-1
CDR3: CSARDFTETGELFF
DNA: TGCAGTGCTAGAGATTTCACGGAAACCGGGGAGCTGTTTTTT

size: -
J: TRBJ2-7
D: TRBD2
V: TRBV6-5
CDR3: CASSPALAAYNEQYF
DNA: TGTGCCAGCAGCCCCGCTCTAGCGGCCTACAATGAGCAGTACTTC

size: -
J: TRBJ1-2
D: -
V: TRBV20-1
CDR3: CSAIQENYGHTF
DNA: TGCAGTGCTATACAGGAAAACTATGGCCACACCTTC

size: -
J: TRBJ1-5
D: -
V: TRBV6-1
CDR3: CASSDHPTTGFRNQPQHF
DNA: TGTGCCAGCAGTGATCACCCTACTACAGGTTTCCGCAATCAGCCCCAGCATTTT

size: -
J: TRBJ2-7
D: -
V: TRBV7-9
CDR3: CASRPHRDEQYF
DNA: TGTGCCAGCAGACCCCACAGGGACGAGCAGTACTTC

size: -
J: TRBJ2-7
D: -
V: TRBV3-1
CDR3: CASSPDRISYEQYF
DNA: TGTGCCAGCAGCCCAGACAGGATCTCCTACGAGCAGTACTTC

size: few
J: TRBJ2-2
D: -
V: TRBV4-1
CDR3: CASSQVPGYTGELFF
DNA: TGCGCCAGCAGCCAGGTACCAGGGTACACCGGGGAGCTGTTTTTT

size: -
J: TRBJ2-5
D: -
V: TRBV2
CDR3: CASSEAGRETQYF
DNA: TGTGCCAGCAGTGAAGCAGGGCGGGAGACCCAGTACTTC

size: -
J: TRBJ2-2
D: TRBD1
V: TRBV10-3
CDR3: CAISGGTGDTGELFF
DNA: TGTGCCATCAGTGGGGGGACAGGAGACACCGGGGAGCTGTTTTTT

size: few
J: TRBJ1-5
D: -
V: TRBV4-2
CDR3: CASSQDLQGQPQHF
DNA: TGTGCCAGCAGCCAAGATCTGCAGGGGCAGCCCCAGCATTTT

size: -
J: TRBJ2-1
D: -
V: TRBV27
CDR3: CASSLITGKTNEQFF
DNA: TGTGCCAGCAGTTTAATAACAGGGAAAACGAATGAGCAGTTCTTC

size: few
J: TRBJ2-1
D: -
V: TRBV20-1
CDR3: CSPSVYNEQFF
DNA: TGCAGTCCCTCGGTCTACAATGAGCAGTTCTTC